This is a list of T cell receptor beta chains from one sample in a study of T cell responses to AZD1222 COVID-19 vaccine. Sequencing used immunoSEQ multiplex PCR; TCRdb keeps in-frame clones, though not all of them. The sample yields around 120,000 clones, approximately 86% seen once. This specimen consisted of peripheral blood, obtained 28 days after the second AZD1222 dose. The receptors stem from an adult who received the AZD1222 COVID-19 vaccine. CDR3s include the opening cysteine and the closing phenylalanine or tryptophan. The D gene is left open where the match is weak. Clone size is given for some rows only: seen once, a few or many times, or a class if the clone is expanded.

TRBV7-2	14	NA	TRBJ1-4	NA	CASSSTGFNEKLFF	TGTGCCAGCAGCTCGACAGGATTTAATGAAAAACTGTTTTTT
TRBV28	14	few	TRBJ1-5	NA	CASSRVGSNQPQHF	TGTGCCAGCAGCCGGGTCGGGAGCAATCAGCCCCAGCATTTT
TRBV3-1/TRBV3-2	13	NA	TRBJ2-1	NA	CASSRGVYNEQFF	TGTGCCAGCAGCCGTGGGGTATACAATGAGCAGTTCTTC
TRBV28	15	NA	TRBJ1-3	NA	CASSGSLRSGNTIYF	TGTGCCAGCAGTGGGTCACTCCGGTCTGGAAACACCATATATTTT
TRBV2	14	NA	TRBJ1-1	NA	CASSVTGVNTEAFF	TGTGCCAGCAGTGTAACGGGGGTGAACACTGAAGCTTTCTTT
TRBV19	14	NA	TRBJ2-5	NA	CASTGGLPRETQYF	TGTGCCAGTACCGGGGGCCTACCTCGGGAGACCCAGTACTTC
TRBV20-1	11	once	TRBJ1-1	NA	CSARMDSEAFF	TGCAGTGCTCGAATGGACAGTGAAGCTTTCTTT
TRBV5-1	14	NA	TRBJ2-2	NA	CASSERGNTGELFF	TGCGCCAGCAGCGAGCGAGGGAACACCGGGGAGCTGTTTTTT
TRBV7-9	13	NA	TRBJ1-1	NA	CASSLAMNTEAFF	TGTGCCAGCAGCCTAGCCATGAACACTGAAGCTTTCTTT
TRBV12-2	16	NA	TRBJ2-3	NA	CASRPARRGGTDTQYF	TGTGCAAGTCGGCCAGCCCGGCGGGGGGGCACAGATACGCAGTATTTT
TRBV5-4	15	NA	TRBJ1-6	NA	CASSLLKGANSPLHF	TGTGCCAGCAGCTTGTTGAAGGGAGCGAATTCACCCCTCCACTTT
TRBV5-1	14	NA	TRBJ2-1	NA	CASSLDLDRQEQFF	TGCGCCAGCAGCTTGGATCTCGATCGACAGGAGCAGTTCTTC
TRBV24-1	14	NA	TRBJ1-2	NA	CATSDDGRSYGYTF	TGTGCCACCAGTGATGATGGACGGTCCTATGGCTACACCTTC
TRBV7-2	13	NA	TRBJ2-3	NA	CASSLGGTDTQYF	TGTGCCAGCAGCTTAGGAGGTACAGATACGCAGTATTTT
TRBV9	16	NA	TRBJ2-1	NA	CASSTLGGLSYNEQFF	TGTGCCAGCAGCACCCTTGGTGGCCTATCCTACAATGAGCAGTTCTTC
TRBV6-5	13	NA	TRBJ1-1	NA	CASSKPMNTEAFF	TGTGCCAGCAGTAAGCCCATGAACACTGAAGCTTTCTTT
TRBV6-5	14	NA	TRBJ2-2	TRBD1	CASSGTGDTGELFF	TGTGCCAGCAGCGGGACAGGGGACACCGGGGAGCTGTTTTTT
TRBV6-5	15	once	TRBJ2-2	TRBD2	CASSPGRWGGGELFF	TGTGCCAGCAGTCCCGGACGGTGGGGGGGCGGGGAGCTGTTTTTT
TRBV11-2	11	NA	TRBJ2-7	NA	CASSRGYEQYF	TGTGCCAGCAGCCGCGGCTACGAGCAGTACTTC
TRBV7-2	15	NA	TRBJ2-6	NA	CASSPEPSGANVLTF	TGTGCCAGCAGCCCCGAACCCTCTGGGGCCAACGTCCTGACTTTC
TRBV18	16	NA	TRBJ2-6	NA	CASSVQGGSGANVLTF	TGTGCCAGCTCCGTCCAAGGGGGCTCTGGGGCCAACGTCCTGACTTTC
TRBV10-3	17	NA	TRBJ1-6	TRBD1	CAISEVQPGQNNSPLHF	TGTGCCATCAGTGAGGTTCAGCCGGGACAGAATAATTCACCCCTCCACTTT
TRBV4-3	16	few	TRBJ1-2	TRBD1	CASSQDGRSGGYGYTF	TGCGCCAGCAGCCAAGATGGGAGATCAGGGGGGTATGGCTACACCTTC
TRBV3-1/TRBV3-2	14	NA	TRBJ1-1	TRBD1	CASSQGRGRGEAFF	TGTGCCAGCAGCCAAGGCAGGGGGCGAGGTGAAGCTTTCTTT
TRBV18	15	NA	TRBJ1-2	NA	CASSPTTGSKGGYTF	TGTGCCAGCTCACCCACGACGGGGTCTAAGGGTGGCTACACCTTC
TRBV4-3	17	NA	TRBJ1-3	NA	CASSLKDSPHSGNTIYF	TGCGCCAGCAGCCTCAAAGACAGCCCTCACTCTGGAAACACCATATATTTT
TRBV25-1	14	few	TRBJ1-1	NA	CASSGYPGDTEAFF	TGTGCCAGCAGTGGCTATCCAGGGGACACTGAAGCTTTCTTT
TRBV4-3	16	few	TRBJ1-4	NA	CASSPRGPGYYEKLFF	TGCGCCAGCAGCCCACGGGGGCCGGGCTATTATGAAAAACTGTTTTTT
TRBV6-6	14	NA	TRBJ2-7	NA	CASSYLASTYEQYF	TGTGCCAGCAGTTACTTAGCTAGCACCTACGAGCAGTACTTC
TRBV5-4	13	NA	TRBJ2-1	NA	CASSGGGYNEQFF	TGTGCCAGCAGCGGAGGGGGTTACAATGAGCAGTTCTTC
TRBV20-1	8	NA	TRBJ1-2	NA	CRTAGYTF	TGCAGGACAGCGGGCTACACCTTC
TRBV5-1	15	NA	TRBJ1-4	TRBD1	CASSSWGQGAAKLFF	TGCGCCAGCAGCTCATGGGGACAGGGTGCCGCAAAACTGTTTTTT
TRBV18	13	NA	TRBJ1-1	NA	CASSPFTNTEAFF	TGTGCCAGCTCACCATTTACGAACACTGAAGCTTTCTTT
TRBV7-3	13	few	TRBJ1-1	NA	CASRLTGNTEAFF	TGTGCCAGCAGGTTGACAGGGAACACTGAAGCTTTCTTT
TRBV6-5	12	NA	TRBJ1-2	NA	CASRALYYGYTF	TGTGCCAGCAGGGCGCTGTACTATGGCTACACCTTC
TRBV30	17	few	TRBJ2-3	TRBD2	CAWMTSGTSGTTDTQYF	TGTGCCTGGATGACCAGCGGGACTAGCGGTACCACAGATACGCAGTATTTT
TRBV2	14	NA	TRBJ2-3	NA	CASSELSGTDTQYF	TGTGCCAGCAGTGAATTGTCGGGCACAGATACGCAGTATTTT
TRBV5-1	16	NA	TRBJ2-5	NA	CASTPLIDTGTLTQYF	TGCGCCAGCACCCCCCTGATAGATACGGGAACTTTGACCCAGTACTTC
TRBV19	14	NA	TRBJ1-1	NA	CASSIVGGNTEAFF	TGTGCCAGTAGTATAGTGGGGGGGAACACTGAAGCTTTCTTT
TRBV6-2/TRBV6-3	14	NA	TRBJ1-4	NA	CASSRAGSNEKLFF	TGTGCCAGCAGTCGTGCCGGGTCCAATGAAAAACTGTTTTTT
TRBV5-6	13	NA	TRBJ2-3	NA	CASSLSSSDTQYF	TGTGCCAGCAGCTTGTCTTCCTCAGATACGCAGTATTTT
TRBV19	15	once	TRBJ2-1	TRBD1	CASRDHGTGYNEQFF	TGTGCCAGTAGGGATCATGGGACAGGCTACAATGAGCAGTTCTTC
TRBV11-3	15	once	TRBJ2-2	TRBD1	CASSKGQGYQGELFF	TGTGCCAGCAGCAAAGGACAGGGGTATCAAGGGGAGCTGTTTTTT
TRBV7-8	14	NA	TRBJ2-7	NA	CASSLSGTGYEQYF	TGTGCCAGCAGCTTAAGCGGGACAGGATACGAGCAGTACTTC
TRBV5-1	14	NA	TRBJ1-1	NA	CASSFGGGDTEAFF	TGCGCCAGCAGCTTCGGGGGCGGGGACACTGAAGCTTTCTTT
TRBV7-2	14	NA	TRBJ1-1	NA	CASRHEVVGPEAFF	TGTGCCAGCAGGCATGAGGTTGTAGGCCCTGAAGCTTTCTTT
TRBV3-1/TRBV3-2	16	few	TRBJ2-1	TRBD2	CASRLSGGASYNEQFF	TGTGCCAGCAGGCTTAGCGGGGGGGCTTCCTACAATGAGCAGTTCTTC
TRBV7-8	16	NA	TRBJ1-6	TRBD1	CASSTIRGTGNSPLHF	TGTGCCAGCAGCACCATTCGGGGGACAGGGAATTCACCCCTCCACTTT
TRBV5-1	18	few	TRBJ1-3	NA	CASSLSKATGFSGNTIYF	TGCGCCAGCAGCTTGTCGAAAGCCACAGGGTTCTCTGGAAACACCATATATTTT
TRBV18	14	NA	TRBJ1-2	NA	CASSPMTLLKGYTF	TGTGCCAGCTCACCGATGACTCTCCTAAAAGGCTACACCTTC
TRBV7-2	15	NA	TRBJ1-1	TRBD1	CASSLALAGGTEAFF	TGTGCCAGCAGCTTAGCACTCGCAGGGGGCACTGAAGCTTTCTTT
TRBV29-1	15	NA	TRBJ1-1	NA	CSVGGRVVGNTEAFF	TGCAGCGTTGGAGGCAGGGTCGTCGGGAACACTGAAGCTTTCTTT
TRBV7-8	15	NA	TRBJ2-2	TRBD1	CASSLNRGLTGELFF	TGTGCCAGCAGCTTAAACAGGGGGTTGACCGGGGAGCTGTTTTTT
TRBV6-5	13	NA	TRBJ1-5	TRBD1	CAIQDRGNQPQHF	TGTGCCATCCAAGACAGGGGGAATCAGCCCCAGCATTTT
TRBV5-8	15	NA	TRBJ1-1	NA	CASTLDSQTFTEAFF	TGTGCCAGCACCTTGGACAGTCAAACCTTCACTGAAGCTTTCTTT
TRBV7-2	15	once	TRBJ1-2	NA	CASRNKAIPFYGYTF	TGTGCCAGCAGAAACAAGGCAATACCGTTCTATGGCTACACCTTC
TRBV7-8	13	NA	TRBJ1-3	NA	CASSLGGGNTIYF	TGTGCCAGCAGCTTAGGCGGGGGAAACACCATATATTTT
TRBV9	15	few	TRBJ1-2	NA	CASSVPGALRNGYTF	TGTGCCAGCAGCGTACCGGGGGCTCTGAGGAATGGCTACACCTTC
TRBV6-5	15	NA	TRBJ1-1	TRBD1	CASSYSGGAGTEAFF	TGTGCCAGCAGTTACTCAGGGGGCGCGGGGACTGAAGCTTTCTTT